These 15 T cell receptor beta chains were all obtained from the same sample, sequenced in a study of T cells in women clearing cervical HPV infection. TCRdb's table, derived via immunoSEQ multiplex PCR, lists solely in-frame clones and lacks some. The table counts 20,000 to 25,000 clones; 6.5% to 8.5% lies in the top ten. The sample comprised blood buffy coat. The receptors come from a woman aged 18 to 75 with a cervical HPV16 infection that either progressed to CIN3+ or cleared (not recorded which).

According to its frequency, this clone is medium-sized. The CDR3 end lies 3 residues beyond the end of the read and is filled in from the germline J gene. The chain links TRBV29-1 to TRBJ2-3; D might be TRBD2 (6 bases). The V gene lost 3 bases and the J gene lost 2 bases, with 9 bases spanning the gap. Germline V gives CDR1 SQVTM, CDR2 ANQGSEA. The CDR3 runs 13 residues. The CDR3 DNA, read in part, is TGCAGCGTTGAGGGGGGTATCACAGATACG. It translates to CSVEGGITDT. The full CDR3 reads CSVEGGITDTQYF.

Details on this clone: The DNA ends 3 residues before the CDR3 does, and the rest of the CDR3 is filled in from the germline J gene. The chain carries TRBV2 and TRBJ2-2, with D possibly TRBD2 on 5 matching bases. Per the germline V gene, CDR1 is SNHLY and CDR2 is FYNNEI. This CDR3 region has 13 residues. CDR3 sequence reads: CASSPHDGEKLFF. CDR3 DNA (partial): TGTGCCAGCAGTCCGCATGACGGGGAAAAG.

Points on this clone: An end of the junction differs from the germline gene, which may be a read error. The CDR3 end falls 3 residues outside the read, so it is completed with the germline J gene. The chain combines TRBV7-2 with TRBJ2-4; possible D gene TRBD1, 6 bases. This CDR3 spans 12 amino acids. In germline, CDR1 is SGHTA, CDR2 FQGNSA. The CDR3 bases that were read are TGTGCCAGCAACTTACAGGGTTCCGGT. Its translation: CASNLQGSG. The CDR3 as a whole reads CASNLQGSGQYF.

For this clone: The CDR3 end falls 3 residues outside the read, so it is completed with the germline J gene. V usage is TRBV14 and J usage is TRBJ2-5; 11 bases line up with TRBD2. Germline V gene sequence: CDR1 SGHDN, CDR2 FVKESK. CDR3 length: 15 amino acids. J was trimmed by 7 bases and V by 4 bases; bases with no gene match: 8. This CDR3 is CASSRGTSGAPTQYF. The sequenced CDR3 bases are TGTGCCAGCAGCCGCGGGACTAGCGGAGCCCCGACC. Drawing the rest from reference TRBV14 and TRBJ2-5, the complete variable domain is EAGVTQFPSHSVIEKGQTVTLRCDPISGHDNLYWYRRVMGKEIKFLLHFVKESKQDESGMPNNRFLAERTGGTYSTLKVQPAELEDSGVYFCASSRGTSGAPTQYFGPGTRLLVL.

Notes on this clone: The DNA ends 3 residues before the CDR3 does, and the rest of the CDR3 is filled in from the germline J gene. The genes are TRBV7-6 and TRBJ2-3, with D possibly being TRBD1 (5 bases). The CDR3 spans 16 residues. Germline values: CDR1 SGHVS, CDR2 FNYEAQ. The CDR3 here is CASSSGQFRPKETQYF. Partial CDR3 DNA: TGTGCCAGCAGCTCCGGACAATTTCGGCCCAAAGAGACG.

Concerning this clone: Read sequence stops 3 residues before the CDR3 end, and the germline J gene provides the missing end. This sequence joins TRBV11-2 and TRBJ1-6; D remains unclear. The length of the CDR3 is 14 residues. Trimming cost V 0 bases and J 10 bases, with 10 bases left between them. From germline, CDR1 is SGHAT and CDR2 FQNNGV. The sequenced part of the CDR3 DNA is TGTGCCAGCAGCTTAGATCTCCCAGAGTCACCC. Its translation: CASSLDLPESP. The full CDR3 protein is CASSLDLPESPLHF. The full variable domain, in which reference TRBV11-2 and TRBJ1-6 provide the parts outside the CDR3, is EAGVAQSPRYKIIEKRQSVAFWCNPISGHATLYWYQQILGQGPKLLIQFQNNGVVDDSQLPKDRFSAERLKGVDSTLKIQPAKLEDSAVYLCASSLDLPESPLHFGNGTRLTVT.

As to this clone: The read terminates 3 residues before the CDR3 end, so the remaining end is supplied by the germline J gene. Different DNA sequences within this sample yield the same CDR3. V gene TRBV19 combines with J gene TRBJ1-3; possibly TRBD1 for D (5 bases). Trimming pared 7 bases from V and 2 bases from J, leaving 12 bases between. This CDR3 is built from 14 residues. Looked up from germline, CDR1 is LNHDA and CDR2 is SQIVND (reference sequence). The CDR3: CASTVDNPGNTIYF. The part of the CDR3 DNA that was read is TGTGCCAGTACCGTGGACAATCCTGGAAACACC.

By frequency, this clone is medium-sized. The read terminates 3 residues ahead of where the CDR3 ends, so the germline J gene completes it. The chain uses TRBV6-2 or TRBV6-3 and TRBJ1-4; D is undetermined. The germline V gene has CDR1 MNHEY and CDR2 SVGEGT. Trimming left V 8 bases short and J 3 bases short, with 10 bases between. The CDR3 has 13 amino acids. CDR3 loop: CASEKSSNEKLFF. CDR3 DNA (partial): TGTGCCAGCGAGAAGAGCTCTAATGAAAAA.

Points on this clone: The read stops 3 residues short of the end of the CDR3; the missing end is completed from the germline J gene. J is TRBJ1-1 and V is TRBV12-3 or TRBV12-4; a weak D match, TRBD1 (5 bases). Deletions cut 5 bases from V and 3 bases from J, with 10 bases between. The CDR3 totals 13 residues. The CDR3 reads CASSRTTYTEAFF. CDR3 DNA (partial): TGTGCCAGCAGTCGGACAACCTACACTGAA.

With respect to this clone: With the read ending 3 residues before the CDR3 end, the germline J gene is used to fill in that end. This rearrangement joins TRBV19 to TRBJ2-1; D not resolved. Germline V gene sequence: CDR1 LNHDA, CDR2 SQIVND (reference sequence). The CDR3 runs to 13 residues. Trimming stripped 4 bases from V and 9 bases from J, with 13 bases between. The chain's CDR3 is CASSKGPYGEQFF. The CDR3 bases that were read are TGTGCCAGTAGTAAGGGCCCCTATGGTGAG. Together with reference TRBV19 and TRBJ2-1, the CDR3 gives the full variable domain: DGGITQSPKYLFRKEGQNVTLSCEQNLNHDAMYWYRQDPGQGLRLIYYSQIVNDFQKGDIAEGYSVSREKKESFPLTVTSAQKNPTAFYLCASSKGPYGEQFFGPGTRLTVL.

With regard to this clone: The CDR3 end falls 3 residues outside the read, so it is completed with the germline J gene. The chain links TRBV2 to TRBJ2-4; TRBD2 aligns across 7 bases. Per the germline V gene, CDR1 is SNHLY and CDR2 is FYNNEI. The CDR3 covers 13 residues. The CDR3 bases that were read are TGTGCCAGCAGTGGTCGGGGGGTGTATGGT. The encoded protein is CASSGRGVYG. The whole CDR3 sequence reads CASSGRGVYGQYF.

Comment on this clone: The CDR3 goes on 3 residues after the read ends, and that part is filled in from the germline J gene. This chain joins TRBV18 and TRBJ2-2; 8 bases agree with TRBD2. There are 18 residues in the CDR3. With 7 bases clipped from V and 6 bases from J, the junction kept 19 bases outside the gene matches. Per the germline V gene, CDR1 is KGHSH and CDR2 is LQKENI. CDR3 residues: CASLRGGGGDPEAGELFF. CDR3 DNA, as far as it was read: TGTGCCAGCTTACGGGGGGGAGGAGGGGATCCCGAGGCCGGGGAG.

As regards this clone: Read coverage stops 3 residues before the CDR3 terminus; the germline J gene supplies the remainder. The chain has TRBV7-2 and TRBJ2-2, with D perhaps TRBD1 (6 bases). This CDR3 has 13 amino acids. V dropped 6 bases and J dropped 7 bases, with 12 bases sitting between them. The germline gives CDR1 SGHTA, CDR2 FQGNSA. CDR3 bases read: TGTGCCAGCAGTAAGACAGGAAACGGGGAG. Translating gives CASSKTGNGE. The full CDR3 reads CASSKTGNGELFF.

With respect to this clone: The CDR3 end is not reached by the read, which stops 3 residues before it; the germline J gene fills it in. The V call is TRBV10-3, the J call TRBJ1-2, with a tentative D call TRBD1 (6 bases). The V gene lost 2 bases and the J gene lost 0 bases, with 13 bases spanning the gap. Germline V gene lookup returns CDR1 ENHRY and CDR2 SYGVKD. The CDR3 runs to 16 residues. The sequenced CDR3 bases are TGTGCCATCAGTGAGCGGAACAGGGCAGCTAACTATGGC. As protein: CAISERNRAANYG. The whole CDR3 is CAISERNRAANYGYTF.

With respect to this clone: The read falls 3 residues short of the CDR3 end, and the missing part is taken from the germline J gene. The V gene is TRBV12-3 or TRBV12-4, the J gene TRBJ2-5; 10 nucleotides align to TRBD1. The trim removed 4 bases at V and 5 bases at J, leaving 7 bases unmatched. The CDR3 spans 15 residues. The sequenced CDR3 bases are TGTGCCAGCAGTTCCGGGACAGGGGCAGTTGAGACC. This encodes CASSSGTGAVET. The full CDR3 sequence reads CASSSGTGAVETQYF.